These 27 T cell receptor beta chains came from one sample sequenced in a study of radiotherapy plus CTLA-4 blockade in lung cancer. Some clones are missing from TCRdb's copy, which holds only in-frame ones; the method was immunoSEQ multiplex PCR. The sample lists roughly 90,000 clones; around 79% were seen once. Sequenced here: peripheral blood, sampled from a patient treated with radiotherapy plus ipilimumab. All receptors come from a human donor with non-small cell lung cancer who had a partial response to radiotherapy plus ipilimumab. Some clones in this sample may be carry-over from other donors' samples.

This chain joins TRBV28 and TRBJ2-7; maybe TRBD2 (5 bases). The V and J ends lost 2 bases and 4 bases respectively, with 12 bases between them. CDR1 and CDR2 (germline): MDHEN, SYDVKM. This CDR3 is built from 14 residues. The CDR3 DNA sequence: TGTGCCAGCAGTTTACCGGGAAGCACTTACGAGCAGTACTTC. Its protein product is CASSLPGSTYEQYF.

The chain employs TRBV5-6 and TRBJ2-5, with 9 bases aligning to TRBD1. CDR1 and CDR2 (germline): SGHDT, YYEEEE. This CDR3 region has 16 residues. Losses at the gene ends were 2 bases for V and 2 bases for J; bases not matched to a gene: 7. CDR3 sequence reads: CASSFGTGSTQETQYF. CDR3 sequence (DNA): TGTGCCAGCAGCTTTGGGACAGGGTCTACACAAGAGACCCAGTACTTC.

This clone came up once. CDR3 sequence (DNA): TGCAGCTCGAAAGCGGGGGGGGGACCAGAGTCTGAAGCTTTCTTT. Translated, it gives CSSKAGGGPESEAFF. The chain has TRBV29-1 and TRBJ1-1; weak D call: TRBD1 (5 bases). Germline V gene sequence: CDR1 SQVTM, CDR2 ANQGSEA. Trimming took off 8 bases at V and 6 bases at J, with 25 bases between the two ends. This CDR3 is built from 15 residues.

The rearrangement joins TRBV28 to TRBJ1-1; D unclear. Germline CDR1 and CDR2: MDHEN and SYDVKM. The ends were cut back, 5 bases at V and 4 bases at J, with 8 bases in the middle. The CDR3 runs to 12 residues. The CDR3 bases are TGTGCCAGCAGTCCTTACTCCACTGAAGCTTTCTTT. Translation: CASSPYSTEAFF.

The genes are TRBV28 and TRBJ2-7; TRBD2 matches 7 bases. Germline V gives CDR1 MDHEN, CDR2 SYDVKM. The CDR3 is 16 residues long. Trimming cost V 6 bases and J 0 bases; bases outside gene matches: 11. This CDR3 reads CASSPLGEGDSYEQYF. CDR3 nucleotides: TGTGCCAGCAGCCCCCTGGGGGAGGGTGACTCCTACGAGCAGTACTTC.

This rearrangement joins TRBV2 to TRBJ2-3; D is ambiguous. Germline values: CDR1 SNHLY, CDR2 FYNNEI. Deletions cut 5 bases from V and 1 base from J, with 13 bases between. This CDR3 contains 15 residues. The CDR3 loop is CASSLEFQGTDTQYF. The CDR3 DNA is TGTGCCAGCAGTTTAGAGTTCCAGGGCACAGATACGCAGTATTTT.

The chain carries TRBV7-8 and TRBJ2-7, with 8 nucleotides matching TRBD1. Trimming took 1 base from V and 6 from J; bases not matched to a gene: 5. The germline V gene has CDR1 SGHVS and CDR2 FQNEAQ. CDR3 length: 14 residues. CDR3 bases: TGTGCCAGCAGCTTAGGGACAGGGTTGGGCGAGCAGTACTTC. Translating it yields CASSLGTGLGEQYF.

The rearrangement uses TRBV5-8 and TRBJ2-1; no clear D. CDR3 length: 15 residues. Germline CDR1 reads SGHTS; CDR2 reads YDEGEE. Trimming pared 0 bases from V and 0 bases from J, leaving 7 bases between. In DNA, the CDR3 is TGTGCCAGCAGCTTGGGTTTATACTCCTACAATGAGCAGTTCTTC. This translates into CASSLGLYSYNEQFF.

The chain employs TRBV7-7 and TRBJ2-7, with TRBD2 matching 11 bases. V lost 1 base and J lost 7; bases outside the gene matches: 6. Germline CDR1 and CDR2: SSHAT and FNYEAQ (reference sequence). The CDR3 consists of 15 residues. CDR3 residues: CASSLGDSGGDEQYF. The CDR3 DNA reads TGTGCCAGCAGCTTAGGGGATAGCGGGGGGGATGAGCAGTACTTC.

This clone was observed a single time. The chain couples TRBV5-4 to TRBJ2-6; no definite D call. Germline assignment: CDR1 SGHNT and CDR2 YYREEE (reference sequence). This CDR3 contains 16 residues. Trimming left V 1 base short and J 2 bases short, with 10 bases between. CDR3: CASSLQRPAGANVLTF. For the CDR3, the DNA is TGTGCCAGCAGCTTGCAGCGACCGGCTGGGGCCAACGTCCTGACTTTC.

V gene TRBV7-2 combines with J gene TRBJ2-1; TRBD2 agrees at 14 bases. The CDR3 extends over 16 amino acids. Germline V CDR1 and CDR2: SGHTA, FQGNSA. The junction had 9 bases not matched to a gene; V was cut back by 5 bases and J by 9 bases. For the CDR3, the DNA is TGTGCCAGCAGCCCGGTTAAGACTAGCGGGGGGGGTGAGCAGTTCTTC. Translation gives CASSPVKTSGGGEQFF.

This clone was recorded many times. The V gene is TRBV28, the J gene TRBJ1-5; D is possibly TRBD1 (5 bases). CDR3 length: 19 residues. The germline CDR1 and CDR2 sequences are MDHEN and SYDVKM. Trimming took 4 bases from V and 7 from J, leaving 29 bases between them. This CDR3 reads CASSWGVWTSNPSRQPQHF. The CDR3 coding sequence is TGTGCCAGCAGTTGGGGTGTATGGACAAGCAACCCTTCGAGGCAGCCCCAGCATTTT. Drawing the rest from reference TRBV28 and TRBJ1-5, the complete variable domain is DVKVTQSSRYLVKRTGEKVFLECVQDMDHENMFWYRQDPGLGLRLIYFSYDVKMKEKGDIPEGYSVSREKKERFSLILESASTNQTSMYLCASSWGVWTSNPSRQPQHFGDGTRLSIL.

This chain links TRBV28 with TRBJ2-5, with D tentatively TRBD1 (6 bases). The better agreement between TRBJ2-7 and the DNA end casts doubt on the J call. The CDR3 totals 12 residues. The germline CDR1 and CDR2 sequences are MDHEN and SYDVKM. Written as DNA, the CDR3 is TGTGCCAGCAGTGCACAGGGTTACGAGCAGTACTTC. It translates to CASSAQGYEQYF.

This sequence joins TRBV5-4 and TRBJ2-3, with 9 bases aligning to TRBD2. The V gene's germline CDR1 is SGHNT and CDR2 YYREEE (reference sequence). Germline trimming cut 5 bases from V and 3 bases from J; bases unmatched to any gene: 10. The CDR3 is 16 residues long. CDR3 in DNA: TGTGCCAGCAGTCCCTTGGGCGGGGGGGTTACAGATACGCAGTATTTT. It encodes CASSPLGGGVTDTQYF.

The CDR3 DNA is TGTGCCAGCAGTGTGCGGGGGGGTCGCTATTACGAGCAGTACTTC. Protein sequence: CASSVRGGRYYEQYF. The chain couples TRBV2 to TRBJ2-7, with 9 bases that match TRBD2. The CDR3 is 15 residues long. V was pared by 4 bases and J by 4 bases, with 8 bases of the junction left unmatched. Germline V gene data show CDR1 as SNHLY and CDR2 as FYNNEI.

The chain recombines TRBV4-2 with TRBJ1-3; D possibly corresponds to TRBD1 (5 bases). Germline CDR1 reads LGHNA; CDR2 reads YNFKEQ. V was cut by 2 bases and J by 0 bases, with 8 bases left in between. The CDR3 totals 15 residues. The CDR3 DNA reads as TGTGCCAGCAGCCAAAGGGGCAGCTCTGGAAACACCATATATTTT. Translation gives CASSQRGSSGNTIYF.

The gene calls are TRBV7-6 and TRBJ2-7; D is perhaps TRBD2 (5 bases). Between the trimmed V and J ends, which lost 1 base and 7 bases, there was a span of 11 bases. The CDR3 runs to 13 residues. CDR1 is SGHVS and CDR2 is FNYEAQ in the germline V gene. The CDR3 reads CASSLDRGREQYF. The DNA of the CDR3 is TGTGCCAGCAGCTTAGACCGGGGTAGAGAGCAGTACTTC.

The V call is TRBV6-6, the J call TRBJ1-2, with 10 bases identical to TRBD1. This CDR3 is 14 amino acids long. From germline, CDR1 is MNHNY and CDR2 SVGAGI (reference sequence). With V trimmed by 2 bases and J by 7 bases, 4 bases remained unmatched. The CDR3 DNA sequence: TGTGCCAGCAGTTACCGAGACAGGGGGCTTGGCTACACCTTC. Translated: CASSYRDRGLGYTF.

The chain carries TRBV7-5 and TRBJ1-1. TRBV7-5 is a documented pseudogene. CDR3 length equals 16 residues. This CDR3 is CASSPNRAGRDTEAFF. The CDR3 DNA is TGTGCCAGCAGCCCGAATAGGGCAGGGAGGGACACTGAAGCTTTCTTT.

The chain has TRBV15 and TRBJ2-4; a possible D gene is TRBD1 (6 bases). CDR1 and CDR2 from the germline V gene are LNHNV and YYDKDF (reference sequence). V was cut by 3 bases and J by 1 base, with 10 bases left in between. This CDR3 has 15 amino acids. The chain's CDR3 is CATSSTGFAKNIQYF. The CDR3 coding sequence is TGTGCCACCAGCAGCACAGGGTTTGCCAAAAACATTCAGTACTTC.

The chain links TRBV4-1 to TRBJ2-7, with TRBD2 matching over 15 bases. After removal of 3 bases from V and 3 bases from J, the junction contained 3 bases not matched to a gene. Germline assignment: CDR1 MGHRA and CDR2 YSYEKL. This CDR3 spans 16 amino acids. The CDR3 region is CASSQGLAGGRYEQYF. CDR3 sequence (DNA): TGCGCCAGCAGCCAGGGACTAGCGGGGGGCCGCTACGAGCAGTACTTC.

J is TRBJ2-7 and V is TRBV6-1, with 9 nucleotides matching TRBD2. Losses at the gene ends were 5 bases for V and 7 bases for J; bases not matched to a gene: 12. Looked up from germline, CDR1 is MNHNS and CDR2 is SASEGT. CDR3 length equals 15 residues. Here the CDR3 DNA reads TGTGCCAGCAGTAAGCGGGGGGCTGTAGTGCGTGAGCAGTACTTC. It codes for CASSKRGAVVREQYF.

Worth noting for this clone: Distinct nucleotide sequences in the sample also encode this CDR3. This chain links TRBV7-9 with TRBJ1-1; D call uncertain. V gave up 2 bases and J gave up 2 bases, with 6 bases separating them. Germline V CDR1 and CDR2: SEHNR, FQNEAQ (reference sequence). CDR3 length: 13 amino acids. CDR3 nucleotide sequence: TGTGCCAGCAGCTTAAACAGCAACACTGAAGCTTTCTTT. Translated: CASSLNSNTEAFF.

This clone appeared a few times. The chain joins TRBV7-8 to TRBJ1-4, with D uncertain. Per germline, CDR1 SGHVS and CDR2 FQNEAQ. This CDR3 region has 12 residues. The V end lost 4 bases, the J end lost 5 bases, and 5 bases lay between the germline ends. The CDR3 DNA sequence: TGTGCCAGCAGCTCGGTCAATGAAAAACTGTTTTTT. It translates to CASSSVNEKLFF. Full variable domain (rest looked up from reference TRBV7-8 and TRBJ1-4): GAGVSQSPRYKVAKRGQDVALRCDPISGHVSLFWYQQALGQGPEFLTYFQNEAQLDKSGLPSDRFFAERPEGSVSTLKIQRTQQEDSAVYLCASSSVNEKLFFGSGTQLSVL.

CDR3 sequence reads: CASSPVAGQNTDTQYF. The DNA of the CDR3 is TGTGCCAGCTCACCAGTGGCGGGACAGAACACAGATACGCAGTATTTT. The chain employs TRBV18 and TRBJ2-3, with a tentative D call TRBD1 (7 bases). The germline CDR1 and CDR2 sequences are KGHSH and LQKENI. Trimming cost V 2 bases and J 2 bases, with 14 bases left between them. The CDR3 has 16 residues.

The V gene is TRBV5-6, the J gene TRBJ1-1; 7 nucleotides align to TRBD1. Germline-derived CDR1 and CDR2 are SGHDT and YYEEEE. Trimming at V came to 2 bases and at J to 6 bases, leaving 10 bases not matched to a gene. The CDR3 is made up of 15 amino acids. CDR3 nucleotides: TGTGCCAGCAGCTTTATTGGAATAACAGGGGCTGAAGCTTTCTTT. Translating gives CASSFIGITGAEAFF. The variable domain in full, completed from reference TRBV5-6 and TRBJ1-1, reads DAGVTQSPTHLIKTRGQQVTLRCSPKSGHDTVSWYQQALGQGPQFIFQYYEEEERQRGNFPDRFSGHQFPNYSSELNVNALLLGDSALYLCASSFIGITGAEAFFGQGTRLTVV.

The chain links TRBV5-1 to TRBJ2-5, with D possibly TRBD2 on 6 matching bases. This CDR3 comprises 16 residues. The V and J ends lost 3 bases and 4 bases respectively, with 19 bases between them. Germline CDR1 reads SGHRS; CDR2 reads YFSETQ. The CDR3 DNA is TGCGCCAGCAGCTATGCCCGACTAGTAACTTTAGAGACCCAGTACTTC. It translates to CASSYARLVTLETQYF. Full variable domain (outside the CDR3, taken from reference TRBV5-1 and TRBJ2-5): KAGVTQTPRYLIKTRGQQVTLSCSPISGHRSVSWYQQTPGQGLQFLFEYFSETQRNKGNFPGRFSGRQFSNSRSEMNVSTLELGDSALYLCASSYARLVTLETQYFGPGTRLLVL.